This T cell receptor beta chain was captured by sequencing in a study of PD-L1 blockade in urothelial cancer. Background on the study: About 85% of the 29 patients were men with bladder-origin urothelial cancer. Once treatment had started, blood was analyzed at 3 weeks (second dose) and again at 6 weeks.

The method was immunoSEQ multiplex PCR; TCRdb's version includes in-frame clones alone and lacks a portion of them. The table shows approximately 41,000 clones, with 85% occurring only once. CDR3 length: 13 residues. Germline V gene data show CDR1 as LNHDA and CDR2 as SQIVND (reference sequence). The V gene lost 7 bases and the J gene lost 6 bases, with 16 bases spanning the gap. This sample's time point: pretreatment peripheral blood. Pretreatment sampling and on-treatment sampling together yielded between 1 and 8 samples for each patient. The chain links TRBV19 to TRBJ2-7; possible D gene TRBD1, 6 bases. The source was PBMCs, collected around atezolizumab (anti-PD-L1) treatment. The clonotype originates from a man aged 80 or over with urothelial cancer. The CDR3 DNA reads TGTGCCAGTAAAAGGGACACTTCACCCGAGCAGTACTTC. As protein: CASKRDTSPEQYF.